The subject of this entry is one T cell receptor beta chain. Clones were read by immunoSEQ multiplex PCR, and TCRdb kept only the in-frame ones, dropping some. This table holds fewer than 95,000 clones, about 93% found once. This specimen comes from a study of T cell changes during pregnancy in multiple sclerosis. V gave up 0 bases and J gave up 3 bases, with 10 bases separating them. The CDR3 loop spans 15 amino acids. CDR1 is SGHRS and CDR2 is YFSETQ in the germline V gene. The gene calls are TRBV5-1 and TRBJ1-3; perhaps TRBD1 as D (5 bases). This specimen was peripheral blood, taken in the first trimester of pregnancy. The origin of this receptor is a female donor with multiple sclerosis, enrolled in a pregnancy study. In nucleotides, the CDR3 is TGCGCCAGCAGCTTGGGGGGCAGGAGTGGAAACACCATATATTTT. Translation gives CASSLGGRSGNTIYF.